The present T cell receptor beta chain was sequenced within a study of cytomegalovirus exposure and HLA in healthy donors. Each donor was nominally healthy when sampled (though unrecorded immune exposures were likely). PCR used 60 Vbeta primers and 13 Jbeta primers. Some clones are missing from TCRdb's copy, which holds only in-frame ones; the method was immunoSEQ multiplex PCR. In the table there are just over 150,000 clones, roughly four fifths of which are singletons. V shed 2 bases and J shed 0 bases, with 12 bases lying between them. CDR1 and CDR2 from the germline V gene are SGHRS and YFSETQ. This CDR3 is built from 17 residues.

Sequencing input: PBMCs. V gene TRBV5-1 combines with J gene TRBJ2-6, with D perhaps matching TRBD1 (5 bases). The source is a woman in her forties in good health and CMV-seronegative. CDR3 sequence (DNA): TGCGCCAGCAGCTTAGGCAGGGTTAACTCTGGGGCCAACGTCCTGACTTTC. This encodes CASSLGRVNSGANVLTF.